Below, 15 T cell receptor beta chains from the same sample are listed, as sequenced in a study of shared T cell receptors in the human thymus. Assay: immunoSEQ multiplex PCR; the TCRdb copy retains only in-frame clones and omits some. The sample has 720,000 or so clones, 70% to 90% seen once; the top ten hold about 0.0098%. These data were also reused for a study on human thymus T cells.

The sample was thymocytes. Receptors originate from a girl in the first two years of life with a congenital heart defect.

V is TRBV6-1 and J is TRBJ2-3, with D tentatively TRBD2 (6 bases). Germline V gene data show CDR1 as MNHNS and CDR2 as SASEGT. The CDR3 spans 18 residues. Trimming pared 0 bases from V and 2 bases from J, leaving 18 bases between. CDR3 DNA: TGTGCCAGCAGTGAAGCCCCGCTCGGTTCGGGGGACACAGATACGCAGTATTTT. Translated: CASSEAPLGSGDTDTQYF.

The chain employs TRBV2 and TRBJ1-1; 9 bases match TRBD1. After removal of 5 bases from V and 3 bases from J, the junction contained 10 bases not matched to a gene. Germline V gene sequence: CDR1 SNHLY, CDR2 FYNNEI. The CDR3 is made up of 16 amino acids. Here the CDR3 DNA reads TGTGCCAGCAGTAGAACAGGGGGCGATGGGTACACTGAAGCTTTCTTT. It codes for CASSRTGGDGYTEAFF.

The gene calls are TRBV28 and TRBJ2-2; 7 bases agree with TRBD2. The V gene's germline CDR1 is MDHEN and CDR2 SYDVKM. V lost 2 bases to trimming and J lost 6 bases; unmatched junction nucleotides: 6. This CDR3 has 15 residues. CDR3 sequence: CASSLTGGTSGELFF. CDR3 bases: TGTGCCAGCAGTTTAACCGGGGGGACCTCCGGGGAGCTGTTTTTT.

The chain links TRBV9 to TRBJ1-4; a weak D match, TRBD1 (5 bases). The germline gives CDR1 SGDLS, CDR2 YYNGEE. V was shortened by 0 bases and J by 4 bases, with 16 bases between the two germline ends. The CDR3 is 17 residues long. The CDR3 protein is CASSVAGKTGFNEKLFF. DNA of the CDR3: TGTGCCAGCAGCGTAGCTGGAAAAACAGGCTTTAATGAAAAACTGTTTTTT.

The gene calls are TRBV10-3 and TRBJ2-1; 9 bases match TRBD2. CDR1 is ENHRY, CDR2 SYGVKD, per germline. Unmatched junction bases numbered 11, after V lost 3 bases and J lost 2 bases. This CDR3 is 18 amino acids long. CDR3 loop: CAISDPLERGVPYNEQFF. CDR3 nucleotides: TGTGCCATCAGTGATCCCCTGGAGCGGGGGGTCCCCTACAATGAGCAGTTCTTC.

The chain carries TRBV4-1 and TRBJ2-7, with D possibly being TRBD2 (7 bases). V lost 4 bases and J 5 bases, leaving 24 bases between the germline ends. This CDR3 is 17 amino acids long. CDR1 and CDR2 (germline): MGHRA, YSYEKL. The CDR3 region is CASSLNLGGAPRDEQYF. The CDR3 DNA is TGCGCCAGCAGCCTCAATTTAGGGGGGGCACCCAGGGACGAGCAGTACTTC.

This clone was observed a few times. The rearrangement uses TRBV15 and TRBJ1-6; D uncertain. The V gene's germline CDR1 is LNHNV and CDR2 YYDKDF (reference sequence). This CDR3 has 21 amino acids. V was pared by 3 bases and J by 0 bases, with 24 bases between. The CDR3: CATSRMRRGAHESSYNSPLHF. In nucleotides, the CDR3 is TGTGCCACCAGCAGGATGAGGCGGGGTGCTCACGAGAGCTCCTATAATTCACCCCTCCACTTT.

This clone was counted a single time. V usage is TRBV27 and J usage is TRBJ1-6; 7 bases map to TRBD1. CDR1 MNHEY and CDR2 SMNVEV come from the germline V gene (reference sequence). V trimming: 5 bases; J trimming: 2 bases; junction bases outside the gene matches: 6. CDR3 length: 16 residues. The DNA for the CDR3 is TGTGCCAGCAGTCCGAACAGGGGAACCTATAATTCACCCCTCCACTTT. Translated, it gives CASSPNRGTYNSPLHF.

The chain has TRBV29-1 and TRBJ1-4, with D possibly matching TRBD1 (5 bases). V was shortened by 4 bases and J by 5 bases, with 17 bases between the two germline ends. Looked up from germline, CDR1 is SQVTM and CDR2 is ANQGSEA. This CDR3 has 15 residues. CDR3 protein: CSVVLAGGENEKLFF. DNA for the CDR3: TGCAGCGTTGTCCTCGCAGGAGGGGAAAATGAAAAACTGTTTTTT.

The chain carries TRBV6-6 and TRBJ2-5; a weak D match, TRBD2 (5 bases). V was pared by 1 base and J by 3 bases, with 15 bases between. This CDR3 is 16 amino acids long. In germline, CDR1 is MNHNY, CDR2 SVGAGI (reference sequence). The CDR3 loop is CASSYLVGSAKETQYF. In nucleotides, the CDR3 is TGTGCCAGCAGTTACTTAGTGGGTAGCGCGAAAGAGACCCAGTACTTC.

The V call is TRBV14, the J call TRBJ1-1; no clear D. CDR1 SGHDN and CDR2 FVKESK come from the germline V gene. V lost 4 bases, J lost 5 bases, and 8 bases lay in between. This CDR3 comprises 12 residues. DNA for the CDR3: TGTGCCAGCAGCCTGAGGGAAACTGAAGCTTTCTTT. Encoded protein: CASSLRETEAFF.

The CDR3 DNA sequence: TGCGCCAGCAGCCAAGATGATCCAGGGGACACTGAAGCTTTCTTT. Its protein is CASSQDDPGDTEAFF. The chain recombines TRBV4-1 with TRBJ1-1; a weak D match, TRBD1 (6 bases). V gave up 0 bases and J gave up 3 bases, with 11 bases separating them. The CDR3 is 15 residues long. The germline gives CDR1 MGHRA, CDR2 YSYEKL.

This clone has just one count. This sequence joins TRBV27 and TRBJ1-1, with unresolved D. Deletions cut 2 bases from V and 1 base from J, with 11 bases between. Germline lookup yields CDR1 MNHEY and CDR2 SMNVEV (reference sequence). The CDR3 is 15 residues long. CDR3 nucleotide sequence: TGTGCCAGCAGTTTAGGAGGGTGCGAGAACACTGAAGCTTTCTTT. As protein: CASSLGGCENTEAFF.

This clone was counted between two and nine times. This chain connects TRBV4-1 to TRBJ1-5; D remains unclear. Between the trimmed V and J ends, which lost 0 bases and 3 bases, there was a span of 15 bases. CDR1 and CDR2 from the germline V gene are MGHRA and YSYEKL. The CDR3 spans 17 residues. The CDR3 bases are TGCGCCAGCAGCCAAGACTTTGCGGGCGGTCTCAATCAGCCCCAGCATTTT. This gives the protein CASSQDFAGGLNQPQHF.

The genes are TRBV19 and TRBJ2-1, with a weak D call TRBD1 (6 bases). The CDR3 has 18 residues. The germline CDR1 and CDR2 sequences are LNHDA and SQIVND (reference sequence). Trimming shortened V by 6 bases and J by 1 base, and 22 bases separated the two germline ends. The CDR3 reads CASSPTTTGTRSYNEQFF. The CDR3 DNA follows: TGTGCCAGTAGCCCCACGACTACAGGGACAAGGTCCTACAATGAGCAGTTCTTC.